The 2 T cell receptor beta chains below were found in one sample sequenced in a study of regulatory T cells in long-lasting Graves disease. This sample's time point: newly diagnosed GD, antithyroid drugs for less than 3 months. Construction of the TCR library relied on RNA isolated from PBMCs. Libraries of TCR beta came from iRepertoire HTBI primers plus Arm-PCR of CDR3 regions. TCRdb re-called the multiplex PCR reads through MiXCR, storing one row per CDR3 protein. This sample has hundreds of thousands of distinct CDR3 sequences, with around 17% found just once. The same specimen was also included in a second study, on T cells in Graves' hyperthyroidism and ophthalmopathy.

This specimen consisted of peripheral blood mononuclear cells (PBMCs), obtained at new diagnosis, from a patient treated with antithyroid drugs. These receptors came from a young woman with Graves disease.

CDR3 DNA: TGTGCCAGCAGCTTAGTGGGAGATCTCACAGATACGCAGTATTTT. The encoded protein is CASSLVGDLTDTQYF. The chain links TRBV13 to TRBJ2-3; the D gene is possibly TRBD2 (5 bases). Trimming cost V 1 base and J 2 bases, with 10 bases left between them. The CDR3 totals 15 residues. CDR1 is PRHDT, CDR2 FYEKMQ, per germline (reference sequence).

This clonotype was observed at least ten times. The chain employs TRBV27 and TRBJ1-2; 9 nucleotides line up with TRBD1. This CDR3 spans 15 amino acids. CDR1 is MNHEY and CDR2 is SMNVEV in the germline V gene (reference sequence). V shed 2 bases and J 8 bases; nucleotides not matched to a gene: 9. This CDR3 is CASSLTGQGFLGYTF. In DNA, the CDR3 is TGTGCCAGCAGTTTAACGGGACAGGGCTTCTTGGGCTACACCTTC.